This T cell receptor (beta chain) was captured by sequencing in a study of regulatory T cells in long-lasting Graves disease. Study-wide results and limits: Favored usage of TRBV28, TRBJ1-2 and TRBJ2-5 was recorded in persistent disease. Not thyroid tissue but only peripheral blood was studied.

Researchers made TCR beta libraries by using iRepertoire HTBI primers and running Arm-PCR on CDR3 regions. Original data processing: The study identified roughly 59 TRBV and some 15 TRBJ segments across samples. TCRdb used MiXCR to reprocess the multiplex PCR reads, holding one entry per CDR3 protein. Here the V and J calls rest on TCRdb's processing, not on the authors' analysis. The sample shows over 650,000 distinct CDR3 sequences, about 32% of them seen only once. The time point was: persistent/refractory GD, antithyroid drugs over 5 years with positive TRAb. RNA isolated from PBMCs was used to make the TCR library. Blood from the periphery, approximately 8.6 milliliters in all, was drawn into EDTA tubes. This clonotype was seen many times. Its antigen remains unidentified. Per the germline V gene, CDR1 is SNHLY and CDR2 is FYNNEI. The CDR3 has 15 residues. The J segment lost 1 base and the V segment lost 3 bases, leaving 2 bases of the junction unmatched.

This TCR was sampled from a female donor with Graves disease. This sample comprised peripheral blood mononuclear cells (PBMCs), obtained when the disease was refractory, from a patient treated with antithyroid drugs. The rearrangement joins TRBV2 to TRBJ2-2; TRBD1 matches at 7 bases. Here the CDR3 DNA reads TGTGCCAGCAGTGATACAGGGGTGAACACCGGGGAGCTGTTTTTT. It specifies CASSDTGVNTGELFF.